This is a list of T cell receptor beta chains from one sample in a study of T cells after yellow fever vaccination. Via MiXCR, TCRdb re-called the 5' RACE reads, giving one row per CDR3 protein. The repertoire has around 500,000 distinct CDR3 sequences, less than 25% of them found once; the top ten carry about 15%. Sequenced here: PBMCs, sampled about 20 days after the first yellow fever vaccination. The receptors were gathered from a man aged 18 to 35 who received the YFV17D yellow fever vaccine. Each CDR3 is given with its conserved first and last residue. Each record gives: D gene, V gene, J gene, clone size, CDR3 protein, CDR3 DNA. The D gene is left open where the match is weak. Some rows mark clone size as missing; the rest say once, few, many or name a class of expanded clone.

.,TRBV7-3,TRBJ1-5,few,CASSLIGQNYQPQHF,TGTGCCAGCAGCTTAATAGGGCAAAACTATCAGCCCCAGCATTTT
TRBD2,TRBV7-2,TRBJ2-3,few,CASSRPRGDPSTDTQYF,TGTGCCAGCAGCCGTCCTCGGGGGGACCCTAGCACAGATACGCAGTATTTT
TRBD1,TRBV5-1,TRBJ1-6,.,CASSAHRGRPPYSPLHF,TGCGCCAGCAGCGCCCACAGGGGGCGGCCCCCCTATTCACCCCTCCACTTT
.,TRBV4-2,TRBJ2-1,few,CASSQEVNEQFF,TGTGCCAGCAGCCAAGAGGTCAATGAGCAGTTCTTC
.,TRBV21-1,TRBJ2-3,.,CALIWGPGTDTQYF,.
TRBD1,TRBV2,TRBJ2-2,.,CASSVDRGTGELFF,TGTGCCAGCAGTGTGGACAGGGGGACCGGGGAGCTGTTTTTT
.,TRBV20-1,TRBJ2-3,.,CSARDKVGDTQYF,TGCAGTGCTAGAGATAAGGTGGGAGATACGCAGTATTTT
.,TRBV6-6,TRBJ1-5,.,CASSARGEQPQHF,TGTGCCAGCAGTGCCAGGGGTGAGCAGCCCCAGCATTTT
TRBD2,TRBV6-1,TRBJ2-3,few,CASTRGSGGTDTQYF,TGTGCCAGTACCAGGGGTAGCGGGGGCACAGATACGCAGTATTTT
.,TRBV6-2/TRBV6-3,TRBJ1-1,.,CASSELNRNEAFF,TGTGCCAGCAGCGAACTGAACCGGAATGAAGCTTTCTTT
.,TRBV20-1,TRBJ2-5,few,CSAILGAGQETQYF,TGCAGTGCTATTTTAGGGGCGGGTCAAGAGACCCAGTACTTC
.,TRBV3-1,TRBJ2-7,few,CASSQDPGPYEQYF,TGTGCCAGCAGCCAAGATCCAGGCCCGTACGAGCAGTACTTC
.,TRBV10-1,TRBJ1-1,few,CASTAGGNTEAFF,TGCGCCAGCACCGCCGGGGGGAACACTGAAGCTTTCTTT
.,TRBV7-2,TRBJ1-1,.,CASRGGVRGTEAFF,TGTGCCAGCAGGGGAGGGGTCAGGGGCACTGAAGCTTTCTTT
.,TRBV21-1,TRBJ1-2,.,CASSKGRPGPRVYGYTF,TGTGCCAGCAGCAAAGGGAGACCGGGACCGCGAGTTTATGGCTACACCTTC
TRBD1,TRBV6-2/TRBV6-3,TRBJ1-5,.,CASSYGRGRGGSNQPQHF,TGTGCCAGCAGTTACGGGAGGGGGCGAGGGGGTAGCAATCAGCCCCAGCATTTT
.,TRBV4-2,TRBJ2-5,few,CASSQGGLRQETQYF,TGTGCCAGCAGCCAAGGCGGACTGAGACAAGAGACCCAGTACTTC
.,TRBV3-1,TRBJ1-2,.,CASSQDRGYDYTF,TGTGCCAGCAGCCAAGATAGAGGGTATGACTACACCTTC
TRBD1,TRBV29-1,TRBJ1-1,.,CSEKGQGISAFF,TGCAGCGAGAAGGGACAGGGGATTTCCGCTTTCTTT
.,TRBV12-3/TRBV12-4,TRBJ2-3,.,CASSSQGYPDTQYF,TGTGCCAGCAGTTCACAGGGATACCCAGATACGCAGTATTTT
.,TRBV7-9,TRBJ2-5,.,CASSLFPGKETQYF,TGTGCCAGCAGCTTGTTCCCGGGGAAGGAGACCCAGTACTTC
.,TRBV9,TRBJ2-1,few,CASSVEGVNEQFF,TGTGCCAGCAGCGTAGAGGGGGTCAATGAGCAGTTCTTC
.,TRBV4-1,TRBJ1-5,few,CASSLRRGSNQPQHF,TGCGCCAGCAGCCTTAGGCGGGGCAGCAATCAGCCCCAGCATTTT
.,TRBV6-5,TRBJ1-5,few,CASSYSRGTVRNQPQHF,TGTGCCAGCAGTTACTCGAGGGGGACGGTTCGGAATCAGCCCCAGCATTTT
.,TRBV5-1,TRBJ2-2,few,CASSSDPPAGELFF,TGCGCCAGCAGCTCCGACCCCCCCGCCGGGGAGCTGTTTTTT
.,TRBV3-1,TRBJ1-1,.,CASSQGVGSNTEAFF,TGTGCCAGCAGCCAAGGGGTAGGGTCGAACACTGAAGCTTTCTTT
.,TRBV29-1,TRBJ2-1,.,CSVAGHSSSYNEQFF,TGCAGCGTTGCGGGACACTCAAGCTCCTACAATGAGCAGTTCTTC
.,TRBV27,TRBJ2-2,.,CASRLGQGLTGELFF,TGTGCCAGCAGATTGGGACAAGGGTTGACCGGGGAGCTGTTTTTT
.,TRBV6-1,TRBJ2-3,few,CASSRSDTQGDTQYF,TGTGCCAGCAGTCGGAGCGATACCCAAGGAGATACGCAGTATTTT
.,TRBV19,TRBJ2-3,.,CASKWDATDTQYF,TGTGCCAGTAAATGGGACGCGACAGATACGCAGTATTTT
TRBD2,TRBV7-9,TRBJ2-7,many,CASSLGSGASYEQYF,TGTGCCAGCAGCTTAGGAAGCGGGGCCTCCTACGAGCAGTACTTC
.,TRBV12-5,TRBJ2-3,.,CASRWGLRPTDTQYF,TGTGCCTCCCGTTGGGGCCTCCGCCCCACAGATACGCAGTATTTT
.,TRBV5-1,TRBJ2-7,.,CASSLEGPYEQYF,TGCGCCAGCAGCTTGGAAGGACCCTACGAGCAGTACTTC